Below, 22 T cell receptor beta chains from the same sample are listed, as sequenced in a study of T-cell reconstitution after alpha-beta-depleted transplantation in children. TCRbeta library preparation incorporated unique molecular identifiers. TCRdb passed the PCR reads through MiXCR, listing each CDR3 protein once. Among approximately 500,000 distinct CDR3 sequences listed, roughly 10% were seen once. Specimen: PBMCs, collected before TCRalphabeta/CD19-depleted stem cell transplant. These receptor sequences come from a child aged 2-15 years with inherited bone marrow failure, due to receive a stem cell transplant.

The sample holds many counts of this clonotype. The rearrangement uses TRBV6-5 and TRBJ2-4; possibly TRBD2 for D (5 bases). The CDR3 loop spans 15 amino acids. Trimming cost V 1 base and J 2 bases, with 9 bases left between them. Germline-derived CDR1 and CDR2 are MNHEY and SVGAGI. The CDR3 nucleotides read TGTGCCAGCAGTTACTACGCTAGCACCAAAAACATTCAGTACTTC. As protein: CASSYYASTKNIQYF.

There are many counts of this clonotype. This sequence joins TRBV29-1 and TRBJ2-3; D is unresolved. V lost 4 bases and J lost 4, with 15 bases in between. This CDR3 is 14 amino acids long. Per the germline V gene, CDR1 is SQVTM and CDR2 is ANQGSEA. CDR3 region: CSVVLKTDADTQYF. The CDR3 region has the DNA TGCAGCGTTGTGTTAAAAACAGACGCAGATACGCAGTATTTT.

This rearrangement joins TRBV29-1 to TRBJ2-7, with D possibly matching TRBD2 (6 bases). CDR1 is SQVTM, CDR2 ANQGSEA, per germline. Trimming removed 2 bases at V and 1 base at J, with 12 bases between. The length of the CDR3 is 14 residues. The CDR3 loop is CSVESSGPSYEQYF. DNA of the CDR3: TGCAGCGTTGAATCCAGCGGGCCGTCCTACGAGCAGTACTTC.

This clonotype was detected only a few times. This sequence joins TRBV20-1 and TRBJ2-1; D gene unclear. The length of the CDR3 is 11 residues. V gave up 3 bases and J gave up 6 bases, with 6 bases separating them. The V gene's germline CDR1 is DFQATT and CDR2 SNEGSKA (reference sequence). CDR3 nucleotide sequence: TGCAGTGCTAGGGGCCTCAATGAGCAGTTCTTC. It translates to CSARGLNEQFF.

The chain recombines TRBV12-3 or TRBV12-4 with TRBJ2-1, with D possibly called TRBD1 or TRBD2 (5 bases each). V lost 4 bases, J lost 0 bases, and 22 bases lay in between. The CDR3 totals 19 residues. DNA of the CDR3: TGTGCCAGCAGTTCTAGCCGAAAGGGACCCCCGAGCTCCTACAATGAGCAGTTCTTC. It translates to CASSSSRKGPPSSYNEQFF.

The V call is TRBV20-1, the J call TRBJ1-1, with 8 bases fitting TRBD1. Trimming at V came to 4 bases and at J to 6 bases, leaving 7 bases not matched to a gene. The CDR3 has 13 residues. Germline V CDR1 and CDR2: DFQATT, SNEGSKA (reference sequence). Written as DNA, the CDR3 is TGCAGTGCTATATGGGCAGGGGGCCCTGAAGCTTTCTTT. The encoded protein is CSAIWAGGPEAFF.

This clonotype was seen only a few times. The chain joins TRBV20-1 to TRBJ2-1, with 8 bases lining up with TRBD2. The germline V gene encodes CDR1 DFQATT and CDR2 SNEGSKA (reference sequence). Germline trimming cut 5 bases from V and 1 base from J; bases unmatched to any gene: 7. The CDR3 extends over 15 amino acids. This chain's CDR3 is CSAPHSGSSYNEQFF. In nucleotides, the CDR3 is TGCAGTGCTCCCCACAGCGGGAGTTCCTACAATGAGCAGTTCTTC.

The table lists this clonotype with many counts. The chain joins TRBV20-1 to TRBJ2-3; 9 nucleotides align to TRBD2. Losses at the gene ends were 2 bases for V and 2 bases for J; bases not matched to a gene: 2. Germline V gene sequence: CDR1 DFQATT, CDR2 SNEGSKA (reference sequence). There are 14 residues in the CDR3. The CDR3 sequence: CSARIAGDTDTQYF. The CDR3 DNA reads as TGCAGTGCTAGAATAGCGGGAGACACAGATACGCAGTATTTT.

This clonotype was detected many times. The chain links TRBV4-2 to TRBJ2-7; 7 nucleotides align to TRBD1. J gave up 2 bases and V 3 bases, and 7 bases lay outside the gene matches. From germline, CDR1 is LGHNA and CDR2 YNFKEQ. This CDR3 comprises 15 residues. The CDR3 reads CASSQGEGAAYEQYF. The CDR3 nucleotides are TGTGCCAGCAGCCAGGGTGAGGGGGCGGCCTACGAGCAGTACTTC.

With respect to this clonotype: A single base separates this from a much larger clone, so it may be a read error. The chain couples TRBV29-1 to TRBJ2-7, with TRBD2 as a possible D gene (5 bases). Per the germline V gene, CDR1 is SQVTM and CDR2 is ANQGSEA. The CDR3 runs to 13 residues. CDR3 residues: CSVVEVPTYDQYF. The CDR3 bases are TGCAGCGTTGTGGAGGTACCCACCTACGACCAGTACTTC.

This clonotype was observed a handful of times. V and J are TRBV12-3 or TRBV12-4 and TRBJ1-1, with D perhaps TRBD1 (5 bases). The V end lost 3 bases, the J end lost 1 base, and 9 bases lay between the germline ends. This CDR3 comprises 14 residues. In nucleotides, the CDR3 is TGTGCCAGCAGTTTGGGGCAGCAGAACACTGAAGCTTTCTTT. Amino acid sequence: CASSLGQQNTEAFF.

This clonotype was seen repeatedly, ten times or more. The V and J genes are TRBV12-3 or TRBV12-4 and TRBJ2-5, with TRBD2 as a possible D gene (5 bases). V lost 8 bases and J 2 bases, leaving 6 bases between the germline ends. This CDR3 has 11 amino acids. CDR3 in amino acids: CASRRQETQYF. The CDR3 region has the DNA TGTGCCAGCCGGAGGCAAGAGACCCAGTACTTC.

V is TRBV10-2 and J is TRBJ1-2; 7 positions agree with TRBD1. CDR1 and CDR2 (germline): WSHSY, SAAADI. J lost 5 bases, V lost 0 bases, and 3 bases had no gene match. The CDR3 sequence is 14 residues long. CDR3 bases: TGCGCCAGCAGTGAGTCCTGGGACAGTTATGGCTACACCTTC. Protein: CASSESWDSYGYTF.

This clonotype was seen many times. V gene TRBV12-3 or TRBV12-4 combines with J gene TRBJ2-2, with TRBD2 matching over 14 bases. V was pared by 5 bases and J by 5 bases, with 7 bases of the junction left unmatched. The CDR3 contains 17 residues. Written as DNA, the CDR3 is TGTGCCAGCAGTCCGGGGACTAGCGGGAGTTTAACCGGGGAGCTGTTTTTT. It translates to CASSPGTSGSLTGELFF.

The J gene is TRBJ2-7, the V gene TRBV30; the match to TRBD1 covers 9 bases. The germline V gene has CDR1 GTSNPN and CDR2 SVGIG (reference sequence). CDR3 length equals 16 residues. J lost 2 bases, V lost 0 bases, and 8 bases had no gene match. DNA for the CDR3: TGTGCCTGGAGTGTAATCCTCCGGGACAGGGCCTACGAGCAGTACTTC. Protein product: CAWSVILRDRAYEQYF.

This clonotype has only a few counts. The chain carries TRBV29-1 and TRBJ2-5; D may be TRBD2 (5 bases). V lost 4 bases to trimming and J lost 2 bases, with 8 bases between them. Germline loops: CDR1 SQVTM, CDR2 ANQGSEA. The CDR3 spans 12 residues. The DNA for the CDR3 is TGCAGCGTTGGGCGGGTACAAGAGACCCAGTACTTC. Translated: CSVGRVQETQYF. The full variable domain, its missing parts supplied by reference TRBV29-1 and TRBJ2-5, is SAVISQKPSRDICQRGTSLTIQCQVDSQVTMMFWYRQQPGQSLTLIATANQGSEATYESGFVIDKFPISRPNLTFSTLTVSNMSPEDSSIYLCSVGRVQETQYFGPGTRLLVL.

There are many counts of this clonotype. J is TRBJ2-1 and V is TRBV5-1; 7 bases are shared with TRBD2. The trim removed 1 base at V and 5 bases at J, leaving 6 bases unmatched. This CDR3 has 15 residues. Germline CDR1 SGHRS, CDR2 YFSETQ. CDR3 coding DNA: TGCGCCAGCAGCTTGCAAGCGGGAATCAACAATGAGCAGTTCTTC. Translated: CASSLQAGINNEQFF.

This clonotype was seen only a few times. A junction end diverges from the germline sequence, so it may reflect a read error. The chain joins TRBV6-5 to TRBJ2-3; 9 bases match TRBD2. This CDR3 comprises 14 residues. The germline CDR1 and CDR2 sequences are MNHEY and SVGAGI. CDR3 nucleotide sequence: TGTGCCAGCAGTTCCGGGACTAGCATAGATACGCAGTATTTT. Translation gives CASSSGTSIDTQYF.

The sample holds many counts of this clonotype. The rearrangement joins TRBV6-2 or TRBV6-3 to TRBJ2-7; 9 nucleotides line up with TRBD1. CDR1 and CDR2 from the germline V gene are MNHEY and SVGEGT. V shed 6 bases, J shed 3 bases, and the junction held 6 bases outside the gene matches. The CDR3 is 14 amino acids. The DNA for the CDR3 is TGTGCCAGCAGGAGGACAGGGGCCTTCTACGAGCAGTACTTC. This translates into CASRRTGAFYEQYF.

This clonotype was detected only a few times. The rearrangement joins TRBV20-1 to TRBJ2-7, with no clear D. The germline CDR1 and CDR2 sequences are DFQATT and SNEGSKA (reference sequence). The V and J ends lost 0 bases and 2 bases respectively, with 14 bases between them. The CDR3 extends over 15 amino acids. CDR3 residues: CSARDLGESAYEQYF. CDR3 nucleotides: TGCAGTGCTAGAGATTTAGGCGAATCGGCCTACGAGCAGTACTTC.

A note on this clonotype: A much larger clone lies a single base off, so this may be a read error. The chain employs TRBV10-3 and TRBJ2-7, with D maybe TRBD1 (5 bases). The CDR3 loop spans 14 amino acids. The germline gives CDR1 ENHRY, CDR2 SYGVKD. CDR3 protein: CAMSESDTLGEQYF. As DNA, the CDR3 is TGTGCCATGAGTGAGTCGGACACCTTGGGGGAGCAGTACTTC.

The sample holds many counts of this clonotype. The chain couples TRBV28 to TRBJ2-7; possible D gene TRBD2, 6 bases. Germline V lookup: CDR1 MDHEN, CDR2 SYDVKM. Trimming left V 3 bases short and J 3 bases short, with 12 bases between. The CDR3 has 14 amino acids. The DNA of the CDR3 is TGTGCCAGCAGTTTGCGGCTAGCGTTCTACGAGCAGTACTTC. Protein product: CASSLRLAFYEQYF.